Below are 14 T cell receptor beta chains sequenced from a single sample in a study of T cell responses to AZD1222 COVID-19 vaccine. Some clones are missing from TCRdb's copy, which holds only in-frame ones; the method was immunoSEQ multiplex PCR. The sample carries tens of thousands of clones, 80% recorded once. Specimen: peripheral blood, collected on day 0 of AZD1222 vaccination. The receptors were gathered from an adult in good health.

The chain has TRBV5-1 and TRBJ1-2, with a tentative D call TRBD1 (5 bases). CDR1 is SGHRS and CDR2 is YFSETQ in the germline V gene. This CDR3 is built from 18 residues. Trimming removed 0 bases from V and 8 bases from J, with 26 bases in between. The CDR3 bases are TGCGCCAGCAGCTTGGGACCACAACAGGCCGCTGGTAGTACGGGCTACACCTTC. Amino acids: CASSLGPQQAAGSTGYTF.

The chain uses TRBV19 and TRBJ1-2; TRBD1 aligns across 7 bases. J lost 6 bases, V lost 5 bases, and 6 bases had no gene match. The CDR3 is 13 amino acids. Germline CDR1 reads LNHDA; CDR2 reads SQIVND (reference sequence). The chain's CDR3 is CASSQGDLDGYTF. As DNA, the CDR3 is TGTGCCAGTAGTCAGGGGGATCTTGATGGCTACACCTTC.

This chain links TRBV13 with TRBJ2-3; 11 nucleotides agree with TRBD2. V dropped 2 bases and J dropped 7; count of bases not matched to a gene: 5. Germline loops: CDR1 PRHDT, CDR2 FYEKMQ (reference sequence). This CDR3 has 15 amino acids. The CDR3 nucleotides are TGTGCCAGCAGCTTACTAGCGGGGGGCATATATACGCAGTATTTT. It specifies CASSLLAGGIYTQYF.

V usage is TRBV28 and J usage is TRBJ2-7; the D is unclear. Germline CDR1 MDHEN, CDR2 SYDVKM. Trimming stripped 6 bases from V and 2 bases from J, with 8 bases between. CDR3 length: 12 amino acids. The CDR3 sequence is CASSRPAYEQYF. DNA of the CDR3: TGTGCCAGCAGCAGACCCGCCTACGAGCAGTACTTC.

CDR3 amino acids: CASSVEQGLYEQYF. CDR3 in DNA: TGTGCCAGCAGTGTAGAGCAGGGACTCTACGAGCAGTACTTC. The J gene is TRBJ2-7, the V gene TRBV2; tentatively, D is TRBD2 (6 bases). V gave up 4 bases and J gave up 3 bases, with 13 bases separating them. Per the germline V gene, CDR1 is SNHLY and CDR2 is FYNNEI. This CDR3 is built from 14 residues.

This chain uses TRBV4-1 with TRBJ2-5, with unresolved D. With 3 bases removed from V and 2 bases from J, the gap between germline ends came to 13 bases. This CDR3 is 15 amino acids long. Germline CDR1 reads MGHRA; CDR2 reads YSYEKL. CDR3: CASSQADELQETQYF. The DNA for the CDR3 is TGCGCCAGCAGCCAGGCTGACGAGCTACAAGAGACCCAGTACTTC.

The V and J genes are TRBV10-3 and TRBJ1-2; 12 nucleotides line up with TRBD1. After removal of 2 bases from V and 4 bases from J, the junction contained 8 bases not matched to a gene. Germline values: CDR1 ENHRY, CDR2 SYGVKD. The CDR3 totals 17 residues. CDR3 amino acids: CAISETKPGQGAYGYTF. The CDR3 coding sequence is TGTGCCATCAGTGAGACCAAACCGGGACAGGGGGCCTATGGCTACACCTTC.

This chain uses TRBV27 with TRBJ1-6, with a weak D call TRBD1 (5 bases). The CDR3 extends over 14 amino acids. Per germline, CDR1 MNHEY and CDR2 SMNVEV (reference sequence). Trimming left V 2 bases short and J 6 bases short, with 8 bases between. The CDR3 DNA follows: TGTGCCAGCAGTTTACCAGGGCTTAATTCACCCCTCCACTTT. This codes for CASSLPGLNSPLHF.

The chain couples TRBV10-3 to TRBJ2-3; 10 positions match TRBD1. The V gene end was trimmed by 6 bases and the J gene end by 3 bases; junction bases not matched to a gene: 6. This CDR3 region has 15 residues. The germline V gene encodes CDR1 ENHRY and CDR2 SYGVKD. The CDR3 is CAISGRQGATDTQYF. CDR3 DNA: TGTGCCATCAGCGGACGACAGGGGGCAACAGATACGCAGTATTTT.

The chain joins TRBV6-2 or TRBV6-3 to TRBJ2-3; no clear D. V lost 5 bases and J 1 base, leaving 16 bases between the germline ends. The CDR3 spans 16 residues. Germline CDR1 reads MNHEY; CDR2 reads SVGEGT. The chain's CDR3 is CASSLRAFLGTDTQYF. The CDR3 bases are TGTGCCAGCAGTCTTCGGGCTTTCTTAGGCACAGATACGCAGTATTTT.

V usage is TRBV7-2 and J usage is TRBJ1-2; TRBD1 aligns across 7 bases. CDR1 SGHTA and CDR2 FQGNSA come from the germline V gene. This CDR3 has 16 amino acids. J lost 4 bases, V lost 3 bases, and 11 bases had no gene match. The CDR3 DNA is TGTGCCAGCAGCTTCTACAGGGGAGTGAGTCCCTATGGCTACACCTTC. Amino acids: CASSFYRGVSPYGYTF. Combining the CDR3 with reference TRBV7-2 and TRBJ1-2 gives the whole variable domain GAGVSQSPSNKVTEKGKDVELRCDPISGHTALYWYRQSLGQGLEFLIYFQGNSAPDKSGLPSDRFSAERTGGSVSTLTIQRTQQEDSAVYLCASSFYRGVSPYGYTFGSGTRLTVV.

About this clone: Other DNA variants within this sample encode the same CDR3. This rearrangement joins TRBV7-8 to TRBJ1-3; D not resolved. The CDR3 covers 13 residues. Per the germline V gene, CDR1 is SGHVS and CDR2 is FQNEAQ. The V end lost 6 bases, the J end lost 0 bases, and 6 bases lay between the germline ends. CDR3 sequence: CASSFDSGNTIYF. CDR3 coding DNA: TGTGCCAGCAGTTTTGACTCTGGAAACACCATATATTTT.

The chain is built from TRBV12-3 or TRBV12-4 and TRBJ2-7, with a tentative D call TRBD2 (5 bases). The germline V and J ends were trimmed by 3 bases and 7 bases, with 13 bases remaining between them. The CDR3 extends over 13 amino acids. This chain's CDR3 is CASSFIYPGEQYF. Written as DNA, the CDR3 is TGTGCCAGCAGTTTTATCTATCCGGGGGAGCAGTACTTC.

The CDR3 region is CASSRRGGDTGELFF. CDR3 nucleotide sequence: TGTGCCAGCAGCCGTCGGGGTGGGGACACCGGGGAGCTGTTTTTT. V gene TRBV11-1 combines with J gene TRBJ2-2; perhaps TRBD2 as D (5 bases). Germline CDR1 SGHAT, CDR2 FQDESV (reference sequence). Trimming took 5 bases from V and 3 from J, leaving 13 bases between them. CDR3 size: 15 residues.